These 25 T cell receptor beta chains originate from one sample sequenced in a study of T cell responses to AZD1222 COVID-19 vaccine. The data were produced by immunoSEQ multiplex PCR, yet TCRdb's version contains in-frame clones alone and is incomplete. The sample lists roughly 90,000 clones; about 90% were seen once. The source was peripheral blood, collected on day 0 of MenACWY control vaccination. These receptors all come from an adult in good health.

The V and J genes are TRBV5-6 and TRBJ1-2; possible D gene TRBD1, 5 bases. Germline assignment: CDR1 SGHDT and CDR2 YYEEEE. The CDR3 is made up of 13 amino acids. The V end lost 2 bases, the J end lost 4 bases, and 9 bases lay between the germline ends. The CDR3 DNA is TGTGCCAGCAGCTTTGGGGCGGGCTATGGCTACACCTTC. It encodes CASSFGAGYGYTF.

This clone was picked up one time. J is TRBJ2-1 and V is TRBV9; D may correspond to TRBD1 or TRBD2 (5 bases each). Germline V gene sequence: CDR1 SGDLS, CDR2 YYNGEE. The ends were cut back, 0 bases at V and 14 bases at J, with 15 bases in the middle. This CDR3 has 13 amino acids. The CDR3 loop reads CASSVGVGEKEFF. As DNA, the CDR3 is TGTGCCAGCAGCGTAGGGGTGGGGGAGAAGGAGTTCTTC.

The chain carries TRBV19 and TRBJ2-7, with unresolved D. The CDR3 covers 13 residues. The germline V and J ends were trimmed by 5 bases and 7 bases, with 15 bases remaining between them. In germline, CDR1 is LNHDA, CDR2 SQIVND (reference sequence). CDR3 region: CASSAEYSGEQYF. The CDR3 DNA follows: TGTGCCAGTAGTGCCGAGTATTCTGGGGAGCAGTACTTC.

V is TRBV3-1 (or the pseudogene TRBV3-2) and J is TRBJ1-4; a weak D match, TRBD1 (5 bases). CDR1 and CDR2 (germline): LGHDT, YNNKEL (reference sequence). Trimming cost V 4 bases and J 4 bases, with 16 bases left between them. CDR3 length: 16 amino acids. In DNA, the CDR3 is TGTGCCAGCAGCCGATGGGACGGGGAGTTTAATGAAAAACTGTTTTTT. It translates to CASSRWDGEFNEKLFF.

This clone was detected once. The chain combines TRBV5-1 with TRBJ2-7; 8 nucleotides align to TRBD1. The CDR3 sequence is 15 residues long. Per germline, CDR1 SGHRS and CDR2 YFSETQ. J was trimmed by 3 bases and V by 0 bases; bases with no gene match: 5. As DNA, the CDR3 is TGCGCCAGCAGCTTGGGGACAGGGTTAATCTACGAGCAGTACTTC. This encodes CASSLGTGLIYEQYF.

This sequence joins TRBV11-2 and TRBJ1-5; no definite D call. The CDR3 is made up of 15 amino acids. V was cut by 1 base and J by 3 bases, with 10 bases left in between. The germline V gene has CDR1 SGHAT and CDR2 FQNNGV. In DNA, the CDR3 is TGTGCCAGCAGCTTAGGATCGGGGTTCAATCAGCCCCAGCATTTT. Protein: CASSLGSGFNQPQHF.

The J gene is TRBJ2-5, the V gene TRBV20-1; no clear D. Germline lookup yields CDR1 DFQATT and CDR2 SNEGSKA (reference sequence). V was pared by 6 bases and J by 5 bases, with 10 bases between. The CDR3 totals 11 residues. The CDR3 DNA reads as TGCAGTGCCCCAGTCTCGGAGACCCAGTACTTC. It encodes CSAPVSETQYF.

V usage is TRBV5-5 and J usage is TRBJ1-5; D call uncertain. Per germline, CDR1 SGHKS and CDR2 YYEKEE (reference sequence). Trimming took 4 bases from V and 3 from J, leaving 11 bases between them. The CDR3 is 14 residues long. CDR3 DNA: TGTGCCAGCAGCGCAGACGGGATCAATCAGCCCCAGCATTTT. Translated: CASSADGINQPQHF.

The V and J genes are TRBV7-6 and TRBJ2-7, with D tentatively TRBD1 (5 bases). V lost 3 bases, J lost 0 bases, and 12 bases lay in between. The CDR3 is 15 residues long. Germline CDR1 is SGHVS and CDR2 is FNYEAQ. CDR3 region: CASSLTATGSYEQYF. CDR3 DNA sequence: TGTGCCAGCAGCTTGACAGCTACCGGCTCCTACGAGCAGTACTTC.

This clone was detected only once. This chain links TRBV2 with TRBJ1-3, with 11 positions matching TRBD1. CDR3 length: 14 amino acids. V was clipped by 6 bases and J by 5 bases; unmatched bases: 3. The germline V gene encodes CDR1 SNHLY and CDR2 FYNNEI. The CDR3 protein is CASRDRGPRNTIYF. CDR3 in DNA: TGTGCCAGCAGGGACAGGGGGCCCCGAAACACCATATATTTT. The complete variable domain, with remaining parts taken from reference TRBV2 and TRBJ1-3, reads EPEVTQTPSHQVTQMGQEVILRCVPISNHLYFYWYRQILGQKVEFLVSFYNNEISEKSEIFDDQFSVERPDGSNFTLKIRSTKLEDSAMYFCASRDRGPRNTIYFGEGSWLTVV.

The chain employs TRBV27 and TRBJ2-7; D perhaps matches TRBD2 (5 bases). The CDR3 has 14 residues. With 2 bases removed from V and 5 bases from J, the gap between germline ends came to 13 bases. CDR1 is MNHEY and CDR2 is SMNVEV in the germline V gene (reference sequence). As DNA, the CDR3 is TGTGCCAGCAGTTTAGTCGGGATCGGGAACGAGCAGTACTTC. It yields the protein CASSLVGIGNEQYF.

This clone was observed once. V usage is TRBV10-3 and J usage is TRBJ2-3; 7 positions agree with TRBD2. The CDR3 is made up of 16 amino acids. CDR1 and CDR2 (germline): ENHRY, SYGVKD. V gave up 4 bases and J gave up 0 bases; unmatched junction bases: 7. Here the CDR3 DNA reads TGTGCCATCAGTGTGGGCAGGGAGGGTAGCACAGATACGCAGTATTTT. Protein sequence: CAISVGREGSTDTQYF.

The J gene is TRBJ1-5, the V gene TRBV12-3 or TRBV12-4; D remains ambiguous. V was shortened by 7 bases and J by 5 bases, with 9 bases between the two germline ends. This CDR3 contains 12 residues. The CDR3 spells CASTRNDQPQHF. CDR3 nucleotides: TGTGCCAGCACCCGAAACGATCAGCCCCAGCATTTT.

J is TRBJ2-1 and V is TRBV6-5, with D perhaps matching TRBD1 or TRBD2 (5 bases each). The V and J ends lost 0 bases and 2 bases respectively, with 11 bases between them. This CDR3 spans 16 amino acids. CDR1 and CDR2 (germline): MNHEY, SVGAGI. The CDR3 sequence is CASSYSTRDPYNEQFF. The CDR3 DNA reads TGTGCCAGCAGTTACTCGACCAGGGACCCCTACAATGAGCAGTTCTTC.

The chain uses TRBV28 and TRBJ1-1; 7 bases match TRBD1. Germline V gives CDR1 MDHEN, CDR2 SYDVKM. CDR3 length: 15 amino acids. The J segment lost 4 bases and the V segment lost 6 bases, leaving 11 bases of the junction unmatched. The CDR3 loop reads CASRNGKGAATEAFF. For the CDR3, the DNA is TGTGCCAGCAGAAACGGGAAGGGGGCGGCCACTGAAGCTTTCTTT.

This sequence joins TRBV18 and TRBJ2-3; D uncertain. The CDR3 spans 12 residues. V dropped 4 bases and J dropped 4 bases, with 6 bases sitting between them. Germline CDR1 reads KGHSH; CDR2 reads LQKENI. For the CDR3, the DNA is TGTGCCAGCTCACTTTTAGCAGATACGCAGTATTTT. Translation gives CASSLLADTQYF.

CDR3 region: CASSLRVTSGSPDTQYF. CDR3 nucleotides: TGTGCCAGCTCGCTCAGGGTGACTAGCGGGAGCCCAGATACGCAGTATTTT. The gene calls are TRBV18 and TRBJ2-3; the match to TRBD2 covers 12 bases. The ends lost 6 bases at V and 4 bases at J; junction bases unmatched: 11. Germline CDR1 and CDR2: KGHSH and LQKENI. The CDR3 is 17 residues long.

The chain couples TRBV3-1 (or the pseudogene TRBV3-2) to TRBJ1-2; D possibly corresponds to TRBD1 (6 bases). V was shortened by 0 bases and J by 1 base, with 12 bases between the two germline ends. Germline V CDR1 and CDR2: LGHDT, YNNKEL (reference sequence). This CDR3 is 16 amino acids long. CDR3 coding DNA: TGTGCCAGCAGCCAAGATTCGGACAGCCTTAACTATGGCTACACCTTC. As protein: CASSQDSDSLNYGYTF.

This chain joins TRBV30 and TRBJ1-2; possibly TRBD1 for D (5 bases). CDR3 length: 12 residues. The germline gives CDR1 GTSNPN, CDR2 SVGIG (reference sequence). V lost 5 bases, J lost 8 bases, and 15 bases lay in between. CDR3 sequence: CAWSGRARGYTF. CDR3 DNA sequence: TGTGCCTGGTCGGGACGGGCACGAGGCTACACCTTC.

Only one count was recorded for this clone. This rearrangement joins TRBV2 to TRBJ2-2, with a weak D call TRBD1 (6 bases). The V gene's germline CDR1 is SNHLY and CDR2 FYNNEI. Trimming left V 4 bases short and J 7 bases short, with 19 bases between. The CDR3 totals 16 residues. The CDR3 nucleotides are TGTGCCAGCAGTGGGGGGCCGGGTGGTTCACGCGGGGAGCTGTTTTTT. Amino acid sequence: CASSGGPGGSRGELFF.

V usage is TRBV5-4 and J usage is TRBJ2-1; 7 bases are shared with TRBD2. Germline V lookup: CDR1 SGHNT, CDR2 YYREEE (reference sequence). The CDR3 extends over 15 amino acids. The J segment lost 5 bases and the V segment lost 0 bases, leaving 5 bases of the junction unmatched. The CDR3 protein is CASSLAGRGHNEQFF. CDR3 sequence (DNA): TGTGCCAGCAGCTTGGCAGGGAGGGGTCACAATGAGCAGTTCTTC. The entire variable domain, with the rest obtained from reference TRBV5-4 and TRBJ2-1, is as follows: ETGVTQSPTHLIKTRGQQVTLRCSSQSGHNTVSWYQQALGQGPQFIFQYYREEENGRGNFPPRFSGLQFPNYSSELNVNALELDDSALYLCASSLAGRGHNEQFFGPGTRLTVL.

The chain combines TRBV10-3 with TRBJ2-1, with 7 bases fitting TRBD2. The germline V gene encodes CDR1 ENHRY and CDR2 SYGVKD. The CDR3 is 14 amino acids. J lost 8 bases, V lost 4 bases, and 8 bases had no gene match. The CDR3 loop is CAISGGRAVDEQFF. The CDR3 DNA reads TGTGCCATCAGTGGTGGGAGGGCCGTCGATGAGCAGTTCTTC.

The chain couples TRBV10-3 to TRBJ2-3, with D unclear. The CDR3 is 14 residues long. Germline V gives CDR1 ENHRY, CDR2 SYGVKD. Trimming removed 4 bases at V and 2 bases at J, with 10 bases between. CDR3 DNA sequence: TGTGCCATCAGTGTGGTCAGCTCCACAGATACGCAGTATTTT. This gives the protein CAISVVSSTDTQYF.

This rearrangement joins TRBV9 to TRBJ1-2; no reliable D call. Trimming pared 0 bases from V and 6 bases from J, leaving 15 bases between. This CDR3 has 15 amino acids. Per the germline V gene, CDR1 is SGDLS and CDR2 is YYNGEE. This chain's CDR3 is CASSVVLGHSNGYTF. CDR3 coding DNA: TGTGCCAGCAGCGTAGTTCTTGGGCACTCGAATGGCTACACCTTC.

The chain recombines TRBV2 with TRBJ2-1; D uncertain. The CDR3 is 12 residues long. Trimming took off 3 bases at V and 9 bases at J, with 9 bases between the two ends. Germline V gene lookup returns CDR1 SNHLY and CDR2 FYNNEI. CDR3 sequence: CASSEWISEQFF. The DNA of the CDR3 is TGTGCCAGCAGTGAGTGGATCTCTGAGCAGTTCTTC.